These 3 T cell receptor beta chains came from one sample sequenced in a study of monozygotic twins with inflammatory bowel disease. TCRdb re-called the 5' RACE reads and gives one entry per CDR3 protein, without DNA. The listing records some 440,000 distinct CDR3 sequences. The specimen was blood. These receptors originate from a human donor with ulcerative colitis or Crohn's disease, or a healthy co-twin of an affected twin (not recorded which).

This sequence joins TRBV3-1 and TRBJ2-2. Germline loops: CDR1 LGHDT, CDR2 YNNKEL (reference sequence). This CDR3 comprises 15 residues. CDR3 protein: CASSRISASTGELFF.

J is TRBJ2-7 and V is TRBV28. Germline loops: CDR1 MDHEN, CDR2 SYDVKM. This CDR3 has 14 amino acids. CDR3 protein: CASSLSVLNNEQYF. The whole variable domain, filled in from reference TRBV28 and TRBJ2-7, reads DVKVTQSSRYLVKRTGEKVFLECVQDMDHENMFWYRQDPGLGLRLIYFSYDVKMKEKGDIPEGYSVSREKKERFSLILESASTNQTSMYLCASSLSVLNNEQYFGPGTRLTVT.

The chain has TRBV5-1 and TRBJ2-7; the D call from TCRdb, TRBD1, cannot be confirmed without DNA. This CDR3 has 15 residues. Germline CDR1 reads SGHRS; CDR2 reads YFSETQ. The CDR3 region is CASSLTRDRTYEQYF.